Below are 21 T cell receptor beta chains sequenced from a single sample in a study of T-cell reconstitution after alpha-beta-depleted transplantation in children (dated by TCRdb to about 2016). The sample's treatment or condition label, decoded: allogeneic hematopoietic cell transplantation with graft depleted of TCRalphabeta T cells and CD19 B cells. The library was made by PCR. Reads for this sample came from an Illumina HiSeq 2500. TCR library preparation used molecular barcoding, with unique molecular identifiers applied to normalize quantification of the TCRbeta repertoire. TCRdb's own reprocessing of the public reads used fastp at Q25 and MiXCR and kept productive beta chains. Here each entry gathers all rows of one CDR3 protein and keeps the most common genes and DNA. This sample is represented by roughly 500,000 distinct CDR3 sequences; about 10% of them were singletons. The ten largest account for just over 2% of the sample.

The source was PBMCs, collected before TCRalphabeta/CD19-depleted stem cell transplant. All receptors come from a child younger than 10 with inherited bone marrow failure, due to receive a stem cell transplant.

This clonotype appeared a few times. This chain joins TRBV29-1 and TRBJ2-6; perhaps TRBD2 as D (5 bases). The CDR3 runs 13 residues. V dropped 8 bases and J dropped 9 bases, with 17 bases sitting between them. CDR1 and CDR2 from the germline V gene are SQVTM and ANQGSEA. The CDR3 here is CSTPPGRDNVLTF. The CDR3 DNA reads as TGCAGCACCCCACCGGGCCGGGACAACGTCCTGACTTTC.

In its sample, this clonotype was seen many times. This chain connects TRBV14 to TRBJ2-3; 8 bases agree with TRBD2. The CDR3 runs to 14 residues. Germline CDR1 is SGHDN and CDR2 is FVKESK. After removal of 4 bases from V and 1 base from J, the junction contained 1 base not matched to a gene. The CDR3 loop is CASSPLAGTDTQYF. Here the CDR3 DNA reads TGTGCCAGCAGCCCACTAGCGGGCACAGATACGCAGTATTTT.

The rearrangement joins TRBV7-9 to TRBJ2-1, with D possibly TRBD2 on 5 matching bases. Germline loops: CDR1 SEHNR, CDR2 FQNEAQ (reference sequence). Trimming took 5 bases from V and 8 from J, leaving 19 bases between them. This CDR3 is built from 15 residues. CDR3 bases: TGTGCCAGCAGCCCACGGACTCGGATGTTCGATGAGCAGTTCTTC. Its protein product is CASSPRTRMFDEQFF. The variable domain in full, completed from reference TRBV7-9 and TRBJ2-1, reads DTGVSQNPRHKITKRGQNVTFRCDPISEHNRLYWYRQTLGQGPEFLTYFQNEAQLEKSRLLSDRFSAERPKGSFSTLEIQRTEQGDSAMYLCASSPRTRMFDEQFFGPGTRLTVL.

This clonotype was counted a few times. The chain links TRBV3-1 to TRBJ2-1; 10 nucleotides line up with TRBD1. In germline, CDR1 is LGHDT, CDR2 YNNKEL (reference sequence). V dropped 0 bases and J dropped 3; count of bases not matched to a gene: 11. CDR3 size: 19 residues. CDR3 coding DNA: TGTGCCAGCAGCCAAGAAGGGACAGGGGTACCTAATTTCTACAATGAGCAGTTCTTC. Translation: CASSQEGTGVPNFYNEQFF.

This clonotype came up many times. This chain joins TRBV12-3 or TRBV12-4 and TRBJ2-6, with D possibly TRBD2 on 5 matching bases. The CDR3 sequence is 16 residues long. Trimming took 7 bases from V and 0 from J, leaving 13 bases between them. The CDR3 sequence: CASIYTRDSGANVLTF. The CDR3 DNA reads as TGTGCCAGCATTTATACTCGGGACTCTGGGGCCAACGTCCTGACTTTC.

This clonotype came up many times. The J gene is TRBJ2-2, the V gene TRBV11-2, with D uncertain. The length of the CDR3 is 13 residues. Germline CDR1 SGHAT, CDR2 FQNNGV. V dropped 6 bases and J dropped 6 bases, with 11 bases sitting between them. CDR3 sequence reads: CASSLVDAGELFF. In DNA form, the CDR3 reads TGTGCCAGCAGTCTAGTGGATGCCGGGGAGCTGTTTTTT.

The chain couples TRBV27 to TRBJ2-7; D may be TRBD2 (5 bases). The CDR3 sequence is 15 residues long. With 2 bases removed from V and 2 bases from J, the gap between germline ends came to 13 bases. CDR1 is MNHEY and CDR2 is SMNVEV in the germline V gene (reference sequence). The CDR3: CASSLTVLATYEQYF. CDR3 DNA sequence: TGTGCCAGCAGTTTAACGGTCCTAGCCACCTACGAGCAGTACTTC.

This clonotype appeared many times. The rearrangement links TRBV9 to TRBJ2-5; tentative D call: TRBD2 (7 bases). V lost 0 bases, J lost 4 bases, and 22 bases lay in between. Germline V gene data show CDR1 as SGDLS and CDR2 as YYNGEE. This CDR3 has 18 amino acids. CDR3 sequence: CASSVEGGAPTGGETQYF. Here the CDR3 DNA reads TGTGCCAGCAGCGTAGAGGGGGGGGCGCCTACGGGGGGAGAGACCCAGTACTTC.

The CDR3 DNA reads as TGCAGTGCTAATATCTACAAGGCGAGCAATCAGCCCCAGCATTTT. Amino acid sequence: CSANIYKASNQPQHF. V gene TRBV20-1 combines with J gene TRBJ1-5; no reliable D call. Between the trimmed V and J ends, which lost 4 bases and 1 base, there was a span of 14 bases. The CDR3 covers 15 residues. The V gene's germline CDR1 is DFQATT and CDR2 SNEGSKA (reference sequence).

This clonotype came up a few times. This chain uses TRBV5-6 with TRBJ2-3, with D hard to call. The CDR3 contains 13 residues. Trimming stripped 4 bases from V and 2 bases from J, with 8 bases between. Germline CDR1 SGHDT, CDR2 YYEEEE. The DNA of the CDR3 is TGTGCCAGCAGCCACTTATACACAGATACGCAGTATTTT. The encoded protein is CASSHLYTDTQYF. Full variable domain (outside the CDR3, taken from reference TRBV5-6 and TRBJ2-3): DAGVTQSPTHLIKTRGQQVTLRCSPKSGHDTVSWYQQALGQGPQFIFQYYEEEERQRGNFPDRFSGHQFPNYSSELNVNALLLGDSALYLCASSHLYTDTQYFGPGTRLTVL.

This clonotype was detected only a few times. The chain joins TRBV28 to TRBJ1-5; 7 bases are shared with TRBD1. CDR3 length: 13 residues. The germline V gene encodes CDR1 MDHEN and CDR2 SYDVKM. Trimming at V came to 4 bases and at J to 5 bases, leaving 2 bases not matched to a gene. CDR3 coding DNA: TGTGCCAGCAGTTCAGGGGGTGATCAGCCCCAGCATTTT. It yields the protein CASSSGGDQPQHF.

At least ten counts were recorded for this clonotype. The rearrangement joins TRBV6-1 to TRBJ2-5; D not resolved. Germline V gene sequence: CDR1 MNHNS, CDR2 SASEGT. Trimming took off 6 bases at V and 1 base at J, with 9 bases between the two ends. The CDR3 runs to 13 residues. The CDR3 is CASSAALQETQYF. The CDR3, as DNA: TGTGCCAGCAGCGCGGCCCTCCAAGAGACCCAGTACTTC.

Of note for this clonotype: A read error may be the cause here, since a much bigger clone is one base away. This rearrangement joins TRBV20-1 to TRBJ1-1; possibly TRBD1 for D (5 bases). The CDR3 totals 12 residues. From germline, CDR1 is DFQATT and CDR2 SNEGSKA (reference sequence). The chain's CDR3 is CSAGTANTEASF. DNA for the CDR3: TGCAGTGCCGGGACGGCGAACACTGAAGCTTCCTTT.

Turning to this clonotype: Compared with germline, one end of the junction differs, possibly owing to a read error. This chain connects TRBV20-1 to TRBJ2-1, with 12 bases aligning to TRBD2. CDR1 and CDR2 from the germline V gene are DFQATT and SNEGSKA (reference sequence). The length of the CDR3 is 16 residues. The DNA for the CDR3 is TGCTGTGCTAGGACTAGCGGGATACCCCCCTACAATGAGCAGTTCTTC. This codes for CCARTSGIPPYNEQFF.

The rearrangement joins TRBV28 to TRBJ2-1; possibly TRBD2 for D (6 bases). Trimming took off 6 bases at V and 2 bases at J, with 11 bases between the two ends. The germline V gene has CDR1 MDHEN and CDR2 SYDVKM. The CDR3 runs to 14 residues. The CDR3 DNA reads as TGTGCCAGCAGGGGGACTTGGGCCTACAATGAGCAGTTCTTC. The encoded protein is CASRGTWAYNEQFF.

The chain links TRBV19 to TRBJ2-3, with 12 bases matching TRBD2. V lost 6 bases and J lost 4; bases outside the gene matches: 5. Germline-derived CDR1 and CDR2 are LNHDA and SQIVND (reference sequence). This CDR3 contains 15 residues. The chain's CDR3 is CASRSTSGSADTQYF. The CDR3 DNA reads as TGTGCCAGTAGGTCGACTAGCGGGAGCGCAGATACGCAGTATTTT. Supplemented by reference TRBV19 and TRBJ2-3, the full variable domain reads DGGITQSPKYLFRKEGQNVTLSCEQNLNHDAMYWYRQDPGQGLRLIYYSQIVNDFQKGDIAEGYSVSREKKESFPLTVTSAQKNPTAFYLCASRSTSGSADTQYFGPGTRLTVL.

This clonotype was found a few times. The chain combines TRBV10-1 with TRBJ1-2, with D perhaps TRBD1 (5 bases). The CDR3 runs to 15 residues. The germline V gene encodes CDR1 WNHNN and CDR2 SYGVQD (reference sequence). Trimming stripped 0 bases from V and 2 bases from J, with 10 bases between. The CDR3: CASSESTGGNYGYTF. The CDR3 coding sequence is TGCGCCAGCAGTGAGTCGACGGGGGGAAACTATGGCTACACCTTC.

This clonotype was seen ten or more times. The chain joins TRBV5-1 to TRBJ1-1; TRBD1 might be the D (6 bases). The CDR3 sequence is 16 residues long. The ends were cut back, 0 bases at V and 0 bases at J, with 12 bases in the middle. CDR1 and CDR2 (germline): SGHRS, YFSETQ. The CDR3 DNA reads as TGCGCCAGCAGCTTGGCCGTGGCAGGGGTGAACACTGAAGCTTTCTTT. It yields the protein CASSLAVAGVNTEAFF. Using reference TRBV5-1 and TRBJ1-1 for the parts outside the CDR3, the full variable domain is KAGVTQTPRYLIKTRGQQVTLSCSPISGHRSVSWYQQTPGQGLQFLFEYFSETQRNKGNFPGRFSGRQFSNSRSEMNVSTLELGDSALYLCASSLAVAGVNTEAFFGQGTRLTVV.

The CDR3 coding sequence is TGTGCCAGCAGTTTCCCCGGACAGGGAGCTACTAATGAAAAACTGTTTTTT. Protein sequence: CASSFPGQGATNEKLFF. The chain employs TRBV28 and TRBJ1-4; 8 bases are a match to TRBD1. Germline assignment: CDR1 MDHEN and CDR2 SYDVKM. V was pared by 3 bases and J by 2 bases, with 8 bases of the junction left unmatched. This CDR3 has 17 amino acids.

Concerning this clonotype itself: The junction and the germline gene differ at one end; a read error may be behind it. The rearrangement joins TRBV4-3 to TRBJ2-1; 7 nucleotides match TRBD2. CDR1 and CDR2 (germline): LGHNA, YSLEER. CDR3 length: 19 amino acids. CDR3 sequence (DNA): TGCGCCAGCAGCCACCCCTGGGAGGGCGCGGACTCCTCCTACAATCAGCAGTTCTTC. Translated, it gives CASSHPWEGADSSYNQQFF.

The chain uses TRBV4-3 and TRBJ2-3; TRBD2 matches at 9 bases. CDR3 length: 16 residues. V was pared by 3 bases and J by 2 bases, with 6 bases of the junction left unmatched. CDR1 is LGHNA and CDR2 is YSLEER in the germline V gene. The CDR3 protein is CASSQIAGVDTDTQYF. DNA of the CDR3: TGCGCCAGCAGCCAGATAGCGGGAGTCGACACAGATACGCAGTATTTT.